This TCR beta chain was identified during a study of Tregs in tolerant kidney transplant recipients. The CDR3 sequence is 12 residues long. Germline loops: CDR1 MNHEY, CDR2 SVGAGI. Between the trimmed V and J ends, which lost 10 bases and 7 bases, there was a span of 14 bases. The table came from immunoSEQ multiplex PCR; TCRdb's copy has only in-frame clones and leaves some out. Counted here are 55,000 to 70,000 clones, 70% to 90% occurring once; the ten biggest clones make up 2% to 2.5%. Study-wide findings and caveats: No direct test of biological reproducibility was done here. Some patients' samples used different primers over time, so nucleotide sequences weren't comparable.

As for this clone: Its antigen is as yet unknown.

The clonotype originates from a human donor who received a combined kidney and bone marrow transplant. The sequenced sample was Tregs from blood, obtained before the transplant. The V and J genes are TRBV6-5 and TRBJ2-1, with D possibly matching TRBD2 (6 bases). The CDR3 region is CATGTPWNEQFF. The CDR3 nucleotides are TGTGCCACCGGGACTCCGTGGAATGAGCAGTTCTTC.